This paragraph reports one TCR beta chain. This entry is derived from a study of blood T cell repertoires in COVID-19. Whole-study context: Specimens from acute and convalescent COVID-19 originated in the United States, Italy and Spain.

Study processing details: Estimation of nucleated cell counts was performed using reference gene primer amplification. Libraries were prepared by immunoSEQ multiplex PCR; TCRdb keeps only in-frame clonotypes and omits some of them. D and trimming come from the DNA, and the V and J calls and clone size come from that table. Here the sample spans over 100,000 clones, around four fifths being singletons. Germline CDR1 reads SGHAT; CDR2 reads FQNNGV. Trimming pared 3 bases from V and 6 bases from J, leaving 12 bases between. The CDR3 covers 15 residues. The sequencing sample was made of peripheral blood. The chain couples TRBV11-2 to TRBJ1-6; maybe TRBD1 (6 bases). This clonotype originated in a woman aged 60-75 years with acute or convalescent COVID-19. The CDR3 nucleotides are TGTGCCAGCAGCTTTGAGACAGGACCTAATTCACCCCTCCACTTT. This gives the protein CASSFETGPNSPLHF.